The 2 T cell receptor beta chains reported below all come from one sample, sequenced in a study of blood T cell repertoires in COVID-19. Sequencing used immunoSEQ multiplex PCR; TCRdb keeps in-frame clones, though not all of them. The sample lists some 49,000 clones; 81% were seen once. Sequencing input: peripheral blood. The receptors were sampled from a woman at least 80 years old with COVID-19, enrolled during active disease.

The sample holds one count of this clone. The chain uses TRBV3-1 (or the pseudogene TRBV3-2) and TRBJ2-1, with 10 bases that match TRBD2. The germline gives CDR1 LGHDT, CDR2 YNNKEL (reference sequence). With V trimmed by 6 bases and J by 10 bases, 9 bases remained unmatched. The length of the CDR3 is 14 residues. The CDR3 DNA follows: TGTGCCAGCAGTCTTCAAGGACTAGCGGCGGAGCAGTTCTTC. This sequence encodes CASSLQGLAAEQFF.

The chain employs TRBV19 and TRBJ1-1, with D perhaps TRBD1 (5 bases). The germline V gene has CDR1 LNHDA and CDR2 SQIVND (reference sequence). This CDR3 contains 14 residues. With 7 bases removed from V and 4 bases from J, the gap between germline ends came to 16 bases. CDR3 coding DNA: TGTGCCAGTACAAACGGTGGGGGGATCACTGAAGCTTTCTTT. Translating it yields CASTNGGGITEAFF.